Included here is one T cell receptor (beta chain) sequence, with context. Per the study methods: Amplifying reference gene primers gave estimates of nucleated cell counts. Assay: immunoSEQ multiplex PCR; the TCRdb copy retains only in-frame clones and omits some. That table is the source of V, J and clone size, and D and trimming were worked out from the DNA. Of over 55,000 clones in the sample, about four fifths were seen once. The CDR3 covers 13 residues. The germline V gene has CDR1 LNHDA and CDR2 SQIVND (reference sequence). V lost 7 bases, J lost 5 bases, and 7 bases stayed unmatched. The data are from a study of blood T cell repertoires in COVID-19. Study overall: Both acute and convalescent COVID-19 samples were obtained from the United States, Italy and Spain. The analysed material was cDNA or gDNA that came from T cells, B-cell-depleted T cells, or PBMCs.

V is TRBV19 and J is TRBJ2-5; 7 bases map to TRBD1. Material for sequencing was peripheral blood. The receptor comes from a woman aged 55-69 years with acute or convalescent COVID-19. This CDR3 reads CASKGQLGETQYF. CDR3 nucleotides: TGTGCCAGTAAGGGACAGCTTGGGGAGACCCAGTACTTC.